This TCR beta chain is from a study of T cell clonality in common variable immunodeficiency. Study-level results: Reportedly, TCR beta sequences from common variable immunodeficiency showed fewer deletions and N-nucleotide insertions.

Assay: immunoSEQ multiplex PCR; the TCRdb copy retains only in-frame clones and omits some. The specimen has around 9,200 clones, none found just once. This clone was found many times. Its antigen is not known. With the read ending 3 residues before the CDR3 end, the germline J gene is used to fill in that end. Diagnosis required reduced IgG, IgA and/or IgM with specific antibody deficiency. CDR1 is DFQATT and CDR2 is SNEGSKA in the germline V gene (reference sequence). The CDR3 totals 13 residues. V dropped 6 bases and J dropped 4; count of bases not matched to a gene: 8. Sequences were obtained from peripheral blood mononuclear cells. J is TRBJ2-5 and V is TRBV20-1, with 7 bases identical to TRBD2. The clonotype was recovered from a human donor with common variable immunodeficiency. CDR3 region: CSAGLPGGETQYF. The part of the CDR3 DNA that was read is TGCAGTGCCGGTCTACCGGGGGGAGAGACC.